This T cell receptor beta chain emerged from a study of cytotoxic CD8 clonotypes in ibrutinib-treated CLL. Study in general: Samples yielded averages of 200,000 to 300,000 productive templates and roughly 91,000 productive rearrangements.

J gave up 1 base and V 5 bases, and 2 bases lay outside the gene matches. The germline gives CDR1 SNHLY, CDR2 FYNNEI. The CDR3 contains 14 residues. Sequencing used immunoSEQ multiplex PCR; TCRdb keeps in-frame clones, though not all of them. The table lists roughly 15,000 clones, 50% to 55% of them singletons. The V and J genes are TRBV2 and TRBJ1-5, with 7 bases aligning to TRBD1. The receptor was isolated from a human donor with chronic lymphocytic leukemia. The material sequenced was PBMCs, taken at an approximately 22-month disease-progression time point, from a patient treated with ibrutinib. CDR3 loop: CASSMGQSNQPQHF. The CDR3 nucleotides are TGTGCCAGCAGTATGGGACAGAGCAATCAGCCCCAGCATTTT.